Below, 18 T cell receptor beta chains from the same sample are listed, as sequenced in a study of cytomegalovirus exposure and HLA in healthy donors. PCR used 60 Vbeta primers and 13 Jbeta primers. The repertoire was sequenced with immunoSEQ multiplex PCR; TCRdb's copy has only in-frame clones and lacks some. The table lists approximately 120,000 clones, around 72% of them singletons. The specimen was PBMCs. These receptors all come from a woman in her 50s in good health and CMV-seropositive.

V is TRBV5-5 and J is TRBJ2-7; D is perhaps TRBD1 (5 bases). Germline CDR1 reads SGHKS; CDR2 reads YYEKEE (reference sequence). This CDR3 spans 13 amino acids. V shed 0 bases and J shed 4 bases, with 8 bases lying between them. CDR3 DNA: TGTGCCAGCAGCTTGGATCAGGGTTACGAGCAGTACTTC. Residues: CASSLDQGYEQYF. The variable domain in full, completed from reference TRBV5-5 and TRBJ2-7, reads DAGVTQSPTHLIKTRGQQVTLRCSPISGHKSVSWYQQVLGQGPQFIFQYYEKEERGRGNFPDRFSARQFPNYSSELNVNALLLGDSALYLCASSLDQGYEQYFGPGTRLTVT.

The V call is TRBV30, the J call TRBJ1-5, with D possibly matching TRBD1 (5 bases). V lost 0 bases and J 6 bases, leaving 9 bases between the germline ends. The germline CDR1 and CDR2 sequences are GTSNPN and SVGIG (reference sequence). This CDR3 is 13 amino acids long. Here the CDR3 DNA reads TGTGCCTGGAGTGTACAGGTGGGTCAGCCCCAGCATTTT. Translated, it gives CAWSVQVGQPQHF. Based on the CDR3 plus reference TRBV30 and TRBJ1-5, the full variable domain is SQTIHQWPATLVQPVGSPLSLECTVEGTSNPNLYWYRQAAGRGLQLLFYSVGIGQISSEVPQNLSASRPQDRQFILSSKKLLLSDSGFYLCAWSVQVGQPQHFGDGTRLSIL.

This chain links TRBV5-1 with TRBJ1-1, with D uncertain. This CDR3 has 14 residues. Germline-derived CDR1 and CDR2 are SGHRS and YFSETQ. Trimming removed 4 bases from V and 1 base from J, with 11 bases in between. The DNA of the CDR3 is TGCGCCAGCAGCCAAGGACTGGGGAACACTGAAGCTTTCTTT. Translated, it gives CASSQGLGNTEAFF. Full variable domain (rest looked up from reference TRBV5-1 and TRBJ1-1): KAGVTQTPRYLIKTRGQQVTLSCSPISGHRSVSWYQQTPGQGLQFLFEYFSETQRNKGNFPGRFSGRQFSNSRSEMNVSTLELGDSALYLCASSQGLGNTEAFFGQGTRLTVV.

The V call is TRBV4-1, the J call TRBJ1-4; D is unclear. The CDR3 has 12 residues. V lost 4 bases to trimming and J lost 8 bases, with 8 bases between them. Germline loops: CDR1 MGHRA, CDR2 YSYEKL. The chain's CDR3 is CASSPLAEKLFF. The CDR3 DNA is TGCGCCAGCAGCCCCCTGGCCGAAAAACTGTTTTTT.

This chain uses TRBV9 with TRBJ2-1; D uncertain. The germline V gene encodes CDR1 SGDLS and CDR2 YYNGEE. V lost 3 bases and J lost 5, with 15 bases in between. The CDR3 spans 15 residues. For the CDR3, the DNA is TGTGCCAGCAGCGCCCGCGTCGAGCCAAACAATGAGCAGTTCTTC. Translated, it gives CASSARVEPNNEQFF.

As for this clone: A junction boundary mismatches the germline segment, possibly from a read error. This chain links TRBV7-7 with TRBJ1-2; D gene unclear. This CDR3 is built from 17 residues. Germline CDR1 reads SSHAT; CDR2 reads FNYEAQ (reference sequence). The CDR3 DNA is TGTGCTAGCAGCTTAAACTTTGTCGGGGTCGGGGACTATGGCTACACCTTC. This codes for CASSLNFVGVGDYGYTF.

The genes are TRBV12-5 and TRBJ2-2, with a tentative D call TRBD1 (6 bases). Trimming left V 0 bases short and J 3 bases short, with 11 bases between. Germline V gene data show CDR1 as LGHNT and CDR2 as FRNRAP. The CDR3 is made up of 16 amino acids. The CDR3 sequence: CASGLVQGGDTGELFF. The CDR3 region has the DNA TGTGCTAGTGGTTTGGTACAGGGTGGGGACACCGGGGAGCTGTTTTTT.

This chain joins TRBV5-1 and TRBJ2-7; 8 nucleotides agree with TRBD2. The CDR3 runs 13 residues. The trim removed 4 bases at V and 6 bases at J, leaving 6 bases unmatched. Germline assignment: CDR1 SGHRS and CDR2 YFSETQ. The CDR3 region is CASSLAGGVEQYF. CDR3 DNA: TGCGCCAGCAGCCTAGCGGGTGGGGTCGAGCAGTACTTC.

The chain is built from TRBV7-8 and TRBJ1-6, with 11 bases matching TRBD1. Trimming removed 5 bases from V and 8 bases from J; junction bases left unmatched: 8. The CDR3 has 16 amino acids. The V gene's germline CDR1 is SGHVS and CDR2 FQNEAQ. The CDR3 protein is CASSVGQGARYSPLHF. The CDR3 nucleotides read TGTGCCAGCAGCGTAGGACAGGGGGCGCGGTATTCACCCCTCCACTTT.

This sequence joins TRBV4-1 and TRBJ2-1, with TRBD2 matching over 7 bases. The CDR3 is made up of 14 amino acids. Germline CDR1 reads MGHRA; CDR2 reads YSYEKL. J gave up 3 bases and V 4 bases, and 3 bases lay outside the gene matches. Here the CDR3 reads CASSLGGGYNEQFF. DNA for the CDR3: TGCGCCAGCAGCCTGGGGGGGGGCTACAATGAGCAGTTCTTC.

This chain joins TRBV7-2 and TRBJ2-7, with 12 nucleotides matching TRBD2. Germline V lookup: CDR1 SGHTA, CDR2 FQGNSA. The CDR3 has 17 residues. Trimming removed 4 bases from V and 1 base from J; junction bases left unmatched: 8. The CDR3 loop is CASSSGLAGPVSYEQYF. The DNA for the CDR3 is TGTGCCAGCAGCTCAGGACTAGCGGGGCCTGTTTCCTACGAGCAGTACTTC.

Concerning this clone itself: At one end, the junction sequence differs from germline, possibly due to a read error. This chain uses TRBV5-6 with TRBJ2-1, with 13 bases matching TRBD2. The V gene's germline CDR1 is SGHDT and CDR2 YYEEEE. This CDR3 spans 15 amino acids. In DNA form, the CDR3 reads TGTGCCAGCAGCTTGGCCGGGACTAGCGGGAAAAACGCGGTCTTC. It is translated as CASSLAGTSGKNAVF. The full variable domain, with the rest looked up from reference TRBV5-6 and TRBJ2-1, is DAGVTQSPTHLIKTRGQQVTLRCSPKSGHDTVSWYQQALGQGPQFIFQYYEEEERQRGNFPDRFSGHQFPNYSSELNVNALLLGDSALYLCASSLAGTSGKNAVFGPGTRLTVL.

V is TRBV7-2 and J is TRBJ2-7; 11 bases fit TRBD2. CDR1 and CDR2 (germline): SGHTA, FQGNSA. CDR3 length equals 18 residues. Trimming removed 1 base from V and 3 bases from J; junction bases left unmatched: 11. The chain's CDR3 is CASSLVPGLAGIDYEQYF. In DNA, the CDR3 is TGTGCCAGCAGCTTAGTCCCCGGACTAGCGGGTATAGACTACGAGCAGTACTTC.

This chain joins TRBV4-3 and TRBJ2-2; D is unresolved. The CDR3 length is 15 residues. V was pared by 0 bases and J by 0 bases, with 5 bases between. Germline V gene sequence: CDR1 LGHNA, CDR2 YSLEER. CDR3 amino acids: CASSQDPANTGELFF. CDR3 DNA: TGCGCCAGCAGCCAAGACCCAGCGAACACCGGGGAGCTGTTTTTT.

The chain is built from TRBV18 and TRBJ1-1, with D possibly being TRBD1 (6 bases). Trimming took off 3 bases at V and 8 bases at J, with 10 bases between the two ends. The germline V gene has CDR1 KGHSH and CDR2 LQKENI. CDR3 length equals 12 residues. The CDR3 DNA is TGTGCCAGCTCACCCGGGACAATAGAAGCTTTCTTT. Protein: CASSPGTIEAFF.

This clone is a singleton in its sample. V is TRBV6-5 and J is TRBJ1-2; D not resolved. Trimming left V 5 bases short and J 4 bases short, with 11 bases between. This CDR3 comprises 13 residues. Germline CDR1 reads MNHEY; CDR2 reads SVGAGI. The CDR3 nucleotides read TGTGCCAGCAGTGGAGGGAACACCTATGGCTACACCTTC. It translates to CASSGGNTYGYTF.

The chain recombines TRBV7-2 with TRBJ2-7; 9 nucleotides agree with TRBD2. CDR3 length equals 13 residues. CDR1 SGHTA and CDR2 FQGNSA come from the germline V gene. The V segment lost 6 bases and the J segment 7 bases; nucleotides outside the gene matches: 7. Here the CDR3 reads CASRGGGAGEQYF. CDR3 DNA sequence: TGTGCCAGCAGAGGCGGGGGGGCGGGTGAGCAGTACTTC.

This clone came up once. V gene TRBV4-3 combines with J gene TRBJ2-5; the D is unclear. The V gene lost 0 bases and the J gene lost 4 bases, with 9 bases spanning the gap. Germline lookup yields CDR1 LGHNA and CDR2 YSLEER. The CDR3 is 14 residues long. The CDR3 DNA reads as TGCGCCAGCAGCCAAGAGATACTCACAGAGACCCAGTACTTC. Its protein is CASSQEILTETQYF.